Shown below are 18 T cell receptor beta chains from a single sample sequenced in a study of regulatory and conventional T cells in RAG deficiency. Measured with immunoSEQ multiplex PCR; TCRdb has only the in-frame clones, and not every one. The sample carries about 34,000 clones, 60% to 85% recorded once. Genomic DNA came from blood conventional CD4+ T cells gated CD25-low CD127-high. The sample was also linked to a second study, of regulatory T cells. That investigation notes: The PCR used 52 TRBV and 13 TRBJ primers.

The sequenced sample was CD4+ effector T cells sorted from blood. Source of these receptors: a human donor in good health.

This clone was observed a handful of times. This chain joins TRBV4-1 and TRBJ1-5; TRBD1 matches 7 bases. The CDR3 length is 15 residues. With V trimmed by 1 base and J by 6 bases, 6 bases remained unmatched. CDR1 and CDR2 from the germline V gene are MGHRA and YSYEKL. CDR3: CASSQGDRDGQPQHF. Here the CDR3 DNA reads TGCGCCAGCAGCCAAGGTGACAGGGATGGTCAGCCCCAGCATTTT.

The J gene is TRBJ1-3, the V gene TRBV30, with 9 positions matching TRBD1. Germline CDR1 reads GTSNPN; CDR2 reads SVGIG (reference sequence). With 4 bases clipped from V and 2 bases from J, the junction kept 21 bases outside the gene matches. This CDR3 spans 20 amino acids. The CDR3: CAWNRQGGPGLSWAGNTIYF. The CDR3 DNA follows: TGTGCCTGGAACCGACAGGGGGGACCGGGCCTTTCGTGGGCTGGAAACACCATATATTTT.

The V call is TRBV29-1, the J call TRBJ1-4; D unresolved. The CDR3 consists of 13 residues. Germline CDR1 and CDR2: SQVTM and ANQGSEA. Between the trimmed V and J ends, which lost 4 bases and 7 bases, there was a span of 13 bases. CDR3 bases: TGCAGCGTTGTAAGCGGGTTGGGTGAAAAACTGTTTTTT. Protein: CSVVSGLGEKLFF.

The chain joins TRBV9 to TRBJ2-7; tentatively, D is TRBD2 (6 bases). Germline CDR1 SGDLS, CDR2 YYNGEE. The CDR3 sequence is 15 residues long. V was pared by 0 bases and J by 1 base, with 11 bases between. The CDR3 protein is CASSVEPEGSYEQYF. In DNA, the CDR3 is TGTGCCAGCAGCGTAGAGCCGGAGGGGTCCTACGAGCAGTACTTC.

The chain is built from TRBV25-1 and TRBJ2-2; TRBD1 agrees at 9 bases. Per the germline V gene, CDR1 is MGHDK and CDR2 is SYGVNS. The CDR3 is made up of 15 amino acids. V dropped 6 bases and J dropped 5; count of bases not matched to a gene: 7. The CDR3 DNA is TGTGCCAGCAGCCCCCCGGGACAGGGTACCGGGGAGCTGTTTTTT. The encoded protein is CASSPPGQGTGELFF.

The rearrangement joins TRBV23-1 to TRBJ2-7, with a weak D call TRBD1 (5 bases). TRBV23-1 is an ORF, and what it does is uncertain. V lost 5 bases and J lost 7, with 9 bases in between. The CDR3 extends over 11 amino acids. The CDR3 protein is CASSSRGEQYF. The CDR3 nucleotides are TGCGCCAGCAGTTCAAGGGGTGAGCAGTACTTC.

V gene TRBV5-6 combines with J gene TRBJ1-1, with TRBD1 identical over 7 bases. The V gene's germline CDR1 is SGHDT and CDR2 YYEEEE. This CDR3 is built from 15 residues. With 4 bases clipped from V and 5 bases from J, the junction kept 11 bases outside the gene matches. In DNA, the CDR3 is TGTGCCAGCAGCATTTACTCAGGGGGGAGGACTGAAGCTTTCTTT. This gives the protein CASSIYSGGRTEAFF. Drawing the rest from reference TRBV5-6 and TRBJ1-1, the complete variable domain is DAGVTQSPTHLIKTRGQQVTLRCSPKSGHDTVSWYQQALGQGPQFIFQYYEEEERQRGNFPDRFSGHQFPNYSSELNVNALLLGDSALYLCASSIYSGGRTEAFFGQGTRLTVV.

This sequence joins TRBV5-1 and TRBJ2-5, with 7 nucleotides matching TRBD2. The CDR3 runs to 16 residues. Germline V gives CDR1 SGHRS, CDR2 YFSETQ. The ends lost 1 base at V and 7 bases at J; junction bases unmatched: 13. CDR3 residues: CASSLIDSGLRGTQYF. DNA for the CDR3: TGCGCCAGCAGCTTGATCGATAGCGGGTTAAGGGGGACCCAGTACTTC.

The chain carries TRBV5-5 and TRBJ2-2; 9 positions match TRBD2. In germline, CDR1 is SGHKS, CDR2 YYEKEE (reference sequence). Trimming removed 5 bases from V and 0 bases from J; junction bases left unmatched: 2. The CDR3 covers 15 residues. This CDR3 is CASSSGGSNTGELFF. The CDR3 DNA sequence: TGTGCCAGCAGTAGCGGGGGTTCGAACACCGGGGAGCTGTTTTTT. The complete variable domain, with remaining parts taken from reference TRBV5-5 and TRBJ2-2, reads DAGVTQSPTHLIKTRGQQVTLRCSPISGHKSVSWYQQVLGQGPQFIFQYYEKEERGRGNFPDRFSARQFPNYSSELNVNALLLGDSALYLCASSSGGSNTGELFFGEGSRLTVL.

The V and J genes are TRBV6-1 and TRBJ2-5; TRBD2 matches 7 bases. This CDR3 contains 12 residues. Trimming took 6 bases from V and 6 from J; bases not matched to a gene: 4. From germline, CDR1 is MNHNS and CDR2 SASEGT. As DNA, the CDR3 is TGTGCCAGCAGGGGGGGGTGGCAGACCCAGTACTTC. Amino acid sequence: CASRGGWQTQYF.

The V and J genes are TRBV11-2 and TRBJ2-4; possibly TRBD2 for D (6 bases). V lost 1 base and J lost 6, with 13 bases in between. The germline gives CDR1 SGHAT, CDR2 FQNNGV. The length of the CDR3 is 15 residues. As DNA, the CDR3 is TGTGCCAGCAGCTTAGGATCCGGGACTGCAAACATTCAGTACTTC. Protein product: CASSLGSGTANIQYF.

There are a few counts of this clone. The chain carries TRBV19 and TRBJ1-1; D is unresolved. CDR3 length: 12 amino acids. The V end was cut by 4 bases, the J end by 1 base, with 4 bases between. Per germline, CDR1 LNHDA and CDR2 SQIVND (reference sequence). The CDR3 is CASSTRNTEAFF. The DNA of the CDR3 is TGTGCCAGTAGTACAAGGAACACTGAAGCTTTCTTT.

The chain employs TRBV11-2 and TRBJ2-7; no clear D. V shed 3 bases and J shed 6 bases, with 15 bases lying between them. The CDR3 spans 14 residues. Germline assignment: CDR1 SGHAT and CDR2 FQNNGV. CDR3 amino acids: CASSFNPQSTEQYF. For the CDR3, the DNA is TGTGCCAGCAGCTTTAATCCACAGTCAACCGAGCAGTACTTC.

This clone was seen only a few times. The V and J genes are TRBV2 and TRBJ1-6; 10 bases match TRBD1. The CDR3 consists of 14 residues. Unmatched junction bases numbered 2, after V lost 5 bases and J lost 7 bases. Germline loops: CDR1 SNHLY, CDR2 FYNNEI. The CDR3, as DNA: TGTGCCAGCAGTCTGGACAGGGGGAATTCACCCCTCCACTTT. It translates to CASSLDRGNSPLHF. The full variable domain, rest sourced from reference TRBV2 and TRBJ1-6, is EPEVTQTPSHQVTQMGQEVILRCVPISNHLYFYWYRQILGQKVEFLVSFYNNEISEKSEIFDDQFSVERPDGSNFTLKIRSTKLEDSAMYFCASSLDRGNSPLHFGNGTRLTVT.

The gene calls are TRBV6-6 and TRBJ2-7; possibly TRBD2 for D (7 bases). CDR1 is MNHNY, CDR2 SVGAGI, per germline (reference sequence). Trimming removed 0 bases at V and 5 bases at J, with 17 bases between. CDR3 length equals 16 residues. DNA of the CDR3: TGTGCCAGCAGTTACTCGACAAGGGGGGGTGGCAACGAGCAGTACTTC. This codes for CASSYSTRGGGNEQYF.

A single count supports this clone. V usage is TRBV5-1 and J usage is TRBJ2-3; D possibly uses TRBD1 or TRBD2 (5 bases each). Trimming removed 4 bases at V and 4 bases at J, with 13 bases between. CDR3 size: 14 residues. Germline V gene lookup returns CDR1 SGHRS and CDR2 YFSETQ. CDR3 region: CASSPGTHSDTQYF. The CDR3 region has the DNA TGCGCCAGCAGCCCCGGGACGCACTCAGATACGCAGTATTTT.

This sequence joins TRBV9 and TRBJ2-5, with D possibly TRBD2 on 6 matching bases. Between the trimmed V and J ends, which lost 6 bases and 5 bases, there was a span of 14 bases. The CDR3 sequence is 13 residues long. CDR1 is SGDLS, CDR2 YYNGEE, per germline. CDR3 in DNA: TGTGCCAGCAACTTCGGGGGAGGCGAGACCCAGTACTTC. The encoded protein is CASNFGGGETQYF.

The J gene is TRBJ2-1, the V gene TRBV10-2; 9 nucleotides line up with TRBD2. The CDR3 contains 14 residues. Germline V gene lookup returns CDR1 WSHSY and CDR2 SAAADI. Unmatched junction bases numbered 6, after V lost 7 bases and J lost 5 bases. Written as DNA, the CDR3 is TGCGCCAGCATGGCTGCGGGGGGGAACAATGAGCAGTTCTTC. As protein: CASMAAGGNNEQFF.